This entry concerns a single T cell receptor beta chain. This CDR3 is built from 14 residues. V was trimmed by 3 bases and J by 8 bases, leaving 16 bases between them. CDR1 LGHDT and CDR2 YNNKEL come from the germline V gene (reference sequence). This sample is part of a study of blood T cell repertoires in COVID-19. Study context: COVID-19 samples from acute and convalescent phases originated in the United States, Italy and Spain. PBMCs, B-cell-depleted T cells, or T cells were the source of the cDNA or gDNA that made up the material.

In the original analysis: Estimates of nucleated cell counts were drawn from the amplification of reference gene primers. Using immunoSEQ multiplex PCR, the repertoire was profiled, and TCRdb retains in-frame clones only, with some absent. V, J and clone size were drawn from that table, and D and trimming were deduced from the DNA. This sample has 200,000 to 300,000 clones; roughly 82% occur once, and the top ten carry roughly 12%. This sequence joins TRBV3-1 (or the pseudogene TRBV3-2) and TRBJ1-2; D not resolved. This receptor was taken from an elderly man with acute or convalescent COVID-19. The sample comprised peripheral blood. The CDR3 here is CASSHLLKFGGYTF. CDR3 nucleotides: TGTGCCAGCAGCCACCTACTAAAATTCGGAGGCTACACCTTC.